The rows below give T cell receptor beta chains drawn from one sample of a study of blood T cell repertoires in COVID-19. TCRdb's table, derived via immunoSEQ multiplex PCR, lists solely in-frame clones and lacks some. The sample yields 490,000 or so clones, approximately 90% seen once. Material: PBMCs or T cells enriched from blood (not recorded which). These receptors were obtained from a woman in her thirties or forties who had recovered from COVID-19. Each CDR3 is given with its conserved first and last residue. The D gene is left open where the match is weak. The size field is filled for only some rows; it gives once, few, many or a size class.

TRBV2	TRBJ2-7	NA	NA	CASSERRTSYEQYF	TGTGCCAGCAGTGAAAGGAGGACCTCCTACGAGCAGTACTTC
TRBV2	TRBJ2-3	NA	NA	CASSVGRDRTDTQYF	TGTGCCAGCAGTGTGGGTCGGGATAGGACAGATACGCAGTATTTT
TRBV28	TRBJ2-1	TRBD1	NA	CASSSPGQPDSYNEQFF	TGTGCCAGCAGTTCGCCGGGACAGCCAGACTCCTACAATGAGCAGTTCTTC
TRBV19	TRBJ2-3	TRBD1	NA	CASSIDRESTDTQYF	TGTGCCAGTAGTATCGACAGGGAGAGTACAGATACGCAGTATTTT
TRBV19	TRBJ2-7	TRBD1	NA	CASSIYDRGYEQYF	TGTGCCAGTAGTATATATGACAGGGGCTACGAGCAGTACTTC
TRBV19	TRBJ1-5	NA	NA	CASRPIGNQPQHF	TGTGCCAGTCGCCCGATAGGCAATCAGCCCCAGCATTTT
TRBV2	TRBJ1-5	NA	NA	CASGGGEGFNQPQHF	TGTGCCAGCGGGGGGGGCGAGGGATTCAATCAGCCCCAGCATTTT
TRBV6-1	TRBJ1-4	TRBD1	few	CASSEARTGRRGEKLFF	TGTGCCAGCAGTGAAGCGCGGACAGGGCGTAGGGGGGAAAAACTGTTTTTT
TRBV7-9	TRBJ2-7	TRBD2	NA	CASSSGTSGKVQYF	TGTGCCAGCAGCTCCGGGACTAGCGGAAAGGTGCAGTACTTC
TRBV4-3	TRBJ2-1	NA	NA	CASSPDFSYNEQFF	TGCGCCAGCAGCCCCGACTTCTCCTACAATGAGCAGTTCTTC
TRBV6-5	TRBJ1-1	NA	NA	CASSYSESWLNTEAFF	TGTGCCAGCAGTTACTCGGAGAGCTGGCTGAACACTGAAGCTTTCTTT
TRBV9	TRBJ1-1	NA	NA	CASSTGQFNTEAFF	TGTGCCAGCAGCACCGGACAGTTCAACACTGAAGCTTTCTTT
TRBV19	TRBJ2-1	NA	NA	CASSHRYNEQFF	TGTGCCAGTAGTCACCGGTACAATGAGCAGTTCTTC
TRBV2	TRBJ2-7	TRBD1	NA	CASSDWGTASYEQYF	TGTGCCAGCAGTGATTGGGGGACAGCCTCCTACGAGCAGTACTTC
TRBV7-2	TRBJ2-4	NA	NA	CASSLGSQGSGKNIQYF	TGTGCCAGCAGCTTAGGGTCTCAGGGGAGTGGCAAAAACATTCAGTACTTC
TRBV4-1	TRBJ2-5	NA	NA	CASSRYPDWEQETQYF	TGCGCCAGCAGCCGCTACCCGGACTGGGAACAAGAGACCCAGTACTTC
TRBV12-3/TRBV12-4	TRBJ1-4	NA	NA	CASSLQVTEKLFF	TGTGCCAGCAGTTTACAAGTCACAGAAAAACTGTTTTTT
TRBV27	TRBJ2-7	TRBD1	NA	CASSFQGVGNEQYF	TGTGCCAGCAGTTTCCAGGGGGTGGGGAACGAGCAGTACTTC
TRBV10-2	TRBJ2-1	TRBD2	NA	CASSSDRLAGGNNEQFF	TGCGCCAGCAGTTCAGACCGGTTAGCGGGAGGAAACAATGAGCAGTTCTTC
TRBV30	TRBJ1-1	NA	few	CAWTSDSDTEAFF	TGTGCCTGGACTTCGGACTCGGACACTGAAGCTTTCTTT
TRBV4-2	TRBJ1-2	NA	NA	CASSLEGQGGGYGYTF	TGTGCCAGCAGCCTCGAAGGGCAGGGAGGCGGCTATGGCTACACCTTC
TRBV5-6	TRBJ2-7	TRBD1	NA	CASSSLGQGVPSYEQYF	TGTGCCAGCAGCTCCCTAGGACAGGGAGTACCGAGCTACGAGCAGTACTTC
TRBV21-1	TRBJ2-5	NA	NA	CASRTTGGRPQETQYF	TGTGCCAGCAGAACCACAGGGGGACGGCCACAAGAGACCCAGTACTTC
TRBV12-3/TRBV12-4	TRBJ2-7	NA	once	CASSLDGVYEQYF	TGTGCCAGCAGTTTAGACGGGGTCTACGAGCAGTACTTC
TRBV4-1	TRBJ2-7	TRBD2	NA	CASSPQLAGGTYEQYF	TGCGCCAGCAGCCCACAACTAGCGGGAGGGACCTACGAGCAGTACTTC
TRBV6-2/TRBV6-3	TRBJ2-7	NA	NA	CASSYRRVSVQMSEQYF	TGTGCCAGCAGTTACCGCCGCGTTAGCGTCCAAATGAGCGAGCAGTACTTC
TRBV5-1	TRBJ1-2	TRBD1	NA	CASRGSGQLLNYGYTF	TGCGCCAGCAGGGGGTCGGGACAGCTACTTAACTATGGCTACACCTTC
TRBV10-3	TRBJ2-1	TRBD2	NA	CAIATSEEGEQFF	TGTGCCATCGCAACTAGCGAGGAGGGTGAGCAGTTCTTC